These T cell receptor beta chains were read from a single sample in a study of cytotoxic CD8 clonotypes in ibrutinib-treated CLL. The protocol was immunoSEQ multiplex PCR, while the TCRdb copy is restricted to in-frame clones and leaves out a portion. This sample has around 92,000 clones, with 70% to 80% found just once. The input for sequencing was PBMCs, taken after 24 months of ibrutinib treatment. These receptors all come from a human donor with chronic lymphocytic leukemia. CDR3s include the opening cysteine and the closing phenylalanine or tryptophan. Each record gives: V gene, clone size, J gene, D gene, CDR3 protein, CDR3 DNA. A D gene is named only where the DNA matches it firmly. Clone size is shown for a subset of rows, as once, few, many or a class of expanded clone.

V gene: TRBV7-3
clone size: .
J gene: TRBJ2-2
D gene: .
CDR3 protein: CASSLRGRGTGELFF
CDR3 DNA: TGTGCCAGCAGCTTAAGGGGCCGAGGCACCGGGGAGCTGTTTTTT

V gene: TRBV19
clone size: .
J gene: TRBJ2-7
D gene: TRBD1
CDR3 protein: CASNPGTGGYEQYF
CDR3 DNA: TGTGCCAGTAACCCCGGGACAGGAGGCTACGAGCAGTACTTC

V gene: TRBV29-1
clone size: .
J gene: TRBJ1-1
D gene: TRBD1
CDR3 protein: CSAGPGTVLNTEAFF
CDR3 DNA: TGCAGCGCTGGGCCGGGGACAGTCTTGAACACTGAAGCTTTCTTT

V gene: TRBV19
clone size: once
J gene: TRBJ1-2
D gene: .
CDR3 protein: CASSTPGGAAYGYTF
CDR3 DNA: TGTGCCAGTAGTACCCCTGGGGGGGCTGCCTATGGCTACACCTTC

V gene: TRBV5-4
clone size: .
J gene: TRBJ2-7
D gene: .
CDR3 protein: CASREETYHEQYF
CDR3 DNA: TGTGCCAGCAGGGAAGAGACGTACCACGAGCAGTACTTC

V gene: TRBV6-6
clone size: .
J gene: TRBJ2-7
D gene: .
CDR3 protein: CASSQDLSSYEQYF
CDR3 DNA: TGTGCCAGCAGTCAGGACCTATCCTCCTACGAGCAGTACTTC

V gene: TRBV19
clone size: .
J gene: TRBJ2-5
D gene: .
CDR3 protein: CASSPSGPLRETQYF
CDR3 DNA: TGTGCCAGTAGTCCAAGCGGCCCCTTAAGGGAGACCCAGTACTTC

V gene: TRBV6-1
clone size: .
J gene: TRBJ1-5
D gene: TRBD1
CDR3 protein: CASSLGTGRQHF
CDR3 DNA: TGTGCCAGCAGTCTTGGGACAGGGAGACAGCATTTT

V gene: TRBV28
clone size: .
J gene: TRBJ1-1
D gene: .
CDR3 protein: CASLTLRRAKNTEAFF
CDR3 DNA: TGTGCCAGCCTAACCCTGCGACGCGCCAAGAACACTGAAGCTTTCTTT

V gene: TRBV7-3
clone size: .
J gene: TRBJ1-1
D gene: .
CDR3 protein: CASSSSQGRSAFF
CDR3 DNA: TGTGCCAGCAGCTCCTCTCAGGGGCGGTCAGCTTTCTTT

V gene: TRBV5-1
clone size: few
J gene: TRBJ2-7
D gene: .
CDR3 protein: CASSLRGAGAGPYEQYF
CDR3 DNA: TGCGCCAGCAGCTTAAGGGGGGCTGGGGCAGGACCCTACGAGCAGTACTTC

V gene: TRBV5-1
clone size: .
J gene: TRBJ2-1
D gene: .
CDR3 protein: CASSLGSGVNNEQFF
CDR3 DNA: TGCGCCAGCAGCTTGGGGTCGGGAGTGAACAATGAGCAGTTCTTC

V gene: TRBV28
clone size: .
J gene: TRBJ2-7
D gene: .
CDR3 protein: CASSLEGPSSYEQYF
CDR3 DNA: TGTGCCAGCAGTTTAGAGGGGCCTAGCTCCTACGAGCAGTACTTC

V gene: TRBV4-2
clone size: .
J gene: TRBJ1-5
D gene: .
CDR3 protein: CASSQGSAGQPQHF
CDR3 DNA: TGTGCCAGCAGCCAAGGGTCCGCCGGTCAGCCCCAGCATTTT

V gene: TRBV6-5
clone size: .
J gene: TRBJ2-1
D gene: .
CDR3 protein: CASTRGNEQFF
CDR3 DNA: TGTGCCAGCACAAGGGGCAATGAGCAGTTCTTC

V gene: TRBV5-3
clone size: few
J gene: TRBJ2-1
D gene: .
CDR3 protein: CASTPGGGAIEEQFF
CDR3 DNA: TGTGCCAGCACCCCAGGAGGGGGGGCGATAGAAGAGCAGTTCTTC

V gene: TRBV7-3
clone size: once
J gene: TRBJ1-3
D gene: .
CDR3 protein: CASSPGAGPGNTIYF
CDR3 DNA: TGTGCCAGCAGCCCCGGGGCAGGGCCTGGAAACACCATATATTTT

V gene: TRBV5-1
clone size: .
J gene: TRBJ2-7
D gene: .
CDR3 protein: CASTFFWGSSYEQYF
CDR3 DNA: TGCGCCAGCACCTTTTTTTGGGGGAGTTCCTACGAGCAGTACTTC

V gene: TRBV4-2
clone size: .
J gene: TRBJ2-1
D gene: .
CDR3 protein: CASSQTGTDSYNEQFF
CDR3 DNA: TGTGCCAGCAGCCAGACTGGCACCGACTCCTACAATGAGCAGTTCTTC

V gene: TRBV2
clone size: .
J gene: TRBJ2-1
D gene: .
CDR3 protein: CASRSGQYNEQFF
CDR3 DNA: TGTGCCAGCCGATCCGGGCAGTACAATGAGCAGTTCTTC

V gene: TRBV11-3
clone size: .
J gene: TRBJ2-7
D gene: TRBD2
CDR3 protein: CASSLGGRAREQYF
CDR3 DNA: TGTGCCAGCTCACTAGGCGGGAGGGCCCGCGAGCAGTACTTC

V gene: TRBV5-4
clone size: few
J gene: TRBJ1-3
D gene: .
CDR3 protein: CASSLAGSGNTIYF
CDR3 DNA: TGTGCCAGCAGCTTGGCTGGTAGCGGAAACACCATATATTTT

V gene: TRBV7-9
clone size: .
J gene: TRBJ2-7
D gene: TRBD1
CDR3 protein: CASSSWTGGAEQYF
CDR3 DNA: TGTGCCAGCAGCTCGTGGACAGGGGGCGCCGAGCAGTACTTC

V gene: TRBV10-2
clone size: .
J gene: TRBJ2-3
D gene: TRBD2
CDR3 protein: CASRIAGTTDTQYF
CDR3 DNA: TGCGCCAGCAGAATAGCGGGAACCACAGATACGCAGTATTTT

V gene: TRBV5-8
clone size: .
J gene: TRBJ1-1
D gene: TRBD1
CDR3 protein: CASSWGTGTGNTEAFF
CDR3 DNA: TGTGCCAGCAGCTGGGGGACGGGGACAGGGAACACTGAAGCTTTCTTT

V gene: TRBV5-4
clone size: .
J gene: TRBJ2-7
D gene: .
CDR3 protein: CASSLKAGSDYEQYF
CDR3 DNA: TGTGCCAGCAGCCTCAAGGCAGGGAGCGACTACGAGCAGTACTTC

V gene: TRBV6-4
clone size: .
J gene: TRBJ1-5
D gene: TRBD1
CDR3 protein: CASSPQGNQPQHF
CDR3 DNA: TGTGCCAGCAGTCCACAGGGGAATCAGCCCCAGCATTTT

V gene: TRBV5-1
clone size: .
J gene: TRBJ1-6
D gene: .
CDR3 protein: CASSLSTSYNSPLHF
CDR3 DNA: TGCGCCAGCAGCTTGAGCACAAGTTATAATTCACCCCTCCACTTT

V gene: TRBV30
clone size: .
J gene: TRBJ1-4
D gene: .
CDR3 protein: CAWSFSGANEKLFF
CDR3 DNA: TGTGCCTGGAGTTTTTCGGGGGCTAATGAAAAACTGTTTTTT

V gene: TRBV10-2
clone size: once
J gene: TRBJ1-4
D gene: .
CDR3 protein: CASKQDPTSNEKLFF
CDR3 DNA: TGCGCCAGCAAGCAGGACCCGACGTCTAATGAAAAACTGTTTTTT

V gene: TRBV27
clone size: .
J gene: TRBJ2-7
D gene: .
CDR3 protein: CASIGSDSTTKQYF
CDR3 DNA: TGTGCCAGCATCGGTAGCGATTCAACTACGAAGCAGTACTTC

V gene: TRBV7-7
clone size: .
J gene: TRBJ2-5
D gene: .
CDR3 protein: CASSSHGPRETQYF
CDR3 DNA: TGTGCTAGCAGCTCCCACGGACCAAGGGAGACCCAGTACTTC

V gene: TRBV27
clone size: once
J gene: TRBJ2-3
D gene: .
CDR3 protein: CASSLGRESTDTQYF
CDR3 DNA: TGTGCCAGCAGTTTAGGGCGGGAAAGCACAGATACGCAGTATTTT

V gene: TRBV11-2
clone size: .
J gene: TRBJ2-7
D gene: TRBD2
CDR3 protein: CASSLAGLAGGMSSYEQYF
CDR3 DNA: TGTGCCAGCAGCTTAGCGGGACTAGCGGGAGGGATGAGCTCCTACGAGCAGTACTTC

V gene: TRBV7-7
clone size: .
J gene: TRBJ2-1
D gene: .
CDR3 protein: CASSLGAPSGGDEQFF
CDR3 DNA: TGTGCTAGCAGCTTAGGGGCCCCATCCGGAGGGGATGAGCAGTTCTTC

V gene: TRBV6-1
clone size: .
J gene: TRBJ1-5
D gene: .
CDR3 protein: CASSRPGEQPQHF
CDR3 DNA: TGTGCCAGTTCCCGACCGGGGGAGCAGCCCCAGCATTTT

V gene: TRBV5-1
clone size: .
J gene: TRBJ2-1
D gene: .
CDR3 protein: CASTMGGVLTQSGQFF
CDR3 DNA: TGCGCCAGCACCATGGGCGGCGTCCTAACACAATCGGGGCAGTTCTTC

V gene: TRBV15
clone size: .
J gene: TRBJ2-6
D gene: .
CDR3 protein: CATSRDVRDGANVLTF
CDR3 DNA: TGTGCCACCAGCAGAGACGTAAGGGACGGGGCCAACGTCCTGACTTTC

V gene: TRBV6-1
clone size: once
J gene: TRBJ1-6
D gene: TRBD1
CDR3 protein: CASRDRNNSPLHF
CDR3 DNA: TGTGCCAGCCGGGACAGGAATAATTCACCCCTCCACTTT

V gene: TRBV11-3
clone size: .
J gene: TRBJ2-1
D gene: .
CDR3 protein: CASSFTRRNEQFF
CDR3 DNA: TGTGCCAGCAGCTTCACTAGGAGGAATGAGCAGTTCTTC

V gene: TRBV18
clone size: .
J gene: TRBJ2-1
D gene: .
CDR3 protein: CASTSRTGINEQFF
CDR3 DNA: TGTGCCAGTACGTCGAGGACGGGAATCAATGAGCAGTTCTTC

V gene: TRBV2
clone size: .
J gene: TRBJ1-2
D gene: .
CDR3 protein: CASSESGNRRDGYTF
CDR3 DNA: TGTGCCAGCAGTGAATCCGGCAACCGACGCGATGGCTACACCTTC

V gene: TRBV27
clone size: .
J gene: TRBJ2-1
D gene: .
CDR3 protein: CASSFGPMGYNEQFF
CDR3 DNA: TGTGCCAGCAGTTTTGGGCCGATGGGATACAATGAGCAGTTCTTC

V gene: TRBV7-9
clone size: .
J gene: TRBJ2-7
D gene: TRBD2
CDR3 protein: CASSLWGGEQYF
CDR3 DNA: TGTGCCAGCAGCTTATGGGGGGGAGAGCAGTACTTC

V gene: TRBV30
clone size: .
J gene: TRBJ1-4
D gene: .
CDR3 protein: CAWSVSLKGSINEKLFF
CDR3 DNA: TGTGCCTGGAGTGTAAGCCTGAAGGGGAGCATTAATGAAAAACTGTTTTTT

V gene: TRBV6-5
clone size: .
J gene: TRBJ1-4
D gene: .
CDR3 protein: CASSYSPEGGKLFF
CDR3 DNA: TGTGCCAGCAGTTACAGTCCCGAAGGAGGAAAACTGTTTTTT

V gene: TRBV18
clone size: .
J gene: TRBJ2-3
D gene: .
CDR3 protein: CASSPPLPDTQYF
CDR3 DNA: TGTGCCAGCTCACCACCTCTTCCAGATACGCAGTATTTT

V gene: TRBV10-3
clone size: .
J gene: TRBJ2-5
D gene: TRBD2
CDR3 protein: CAIKGTSGRLETQYF
CDR3 DNA: TGTGCCATCAAGGGGACTAGCGGGAGATTAGAGACCCAGTACTTC

V gene: TRBV2
clone size: .
J gene: TRBJ1-2
D gene: .
CDR3 protein: CASRWDPEDYGYTF
CDR3 DNA: TGTGCCAGCAGATGGGATCCCGAGGACTATGGCTACACCTTC

V gene: TRBV18
clone size: .
J gene: TRBJ1-3
D gene: .
CDR3 protein: CASSTQGGTGNTIYF
CDR3 DNA: TGTGCCAGCTCAACCCAAGGGGGAACTGGAAACACCATATATTTT

V gene: TRBV7-9
clone size: .
J gene: TRBJ1-1
D gene: .
CDR3 protein: CASSLTGNTAFF
CDR3 DNA: TGTGCCAGCAGCTTAACTGGGAACACGGCTTTCTTT

V gene: TRBV29-1
clone size: .
J gene: TRBJ1-1
D gene: TRBD1
CDR3 protein: CSVGVTGVANTEAFF
CDR3 DNA: TGCAGCGTTGGGGTGACAGGGGTCGCCAACACTGAAGCTTTCTTT

V gene: TRBV4-3
clone size: .
J gene: TRBJ1-3
D gene: .
CDR3 protein: CASSQEAQVLTGNTIYF
CDR3 DNA: TGCGCCAGCAGCCAAGAGGCCCAGGTTTTAACTGGAAACACCATATATTTT

V gene: TRBV4-2
clone size: .
J gene: TRBJ1-2
D gene: TRBD1
CDR3 protein: CASRDRGQNGYTF
CDR3 DNA: TGTGCCAGCAGGGACAGGGGGCAAAACGGCTACACCTTC

V gene: TRBV11-3
clone size: medium-sized
J gene: TRBJ2-5
D gene: TRBD1
CDR3 protein: CASSAGQGGRETQYF
CDR3 DNA: TGTGCCAGCAGCGCGGGACAGGGAGGGCGGGAGACCCAGTACTTC

V gene: TRBV19
clone size: .
J gene: TRBJ1-2
D gene: TRBD1
CDR3 protein: CASSPRDRANGYTF
CDR3 DNA: TGTGCCAGTAGTCCCCGGGACAGGGCGAATGGCTACACCTTC

V gene: TRBV4-2
clone size: .
J gene: TRBJ1-6
D gene: TRBD1
CDR3 protein: CASSQERTGVSPLHF
CDR3 DNA: TGTGCCAGCAGCCAAGAGCGGACAGGGGTTTCACCCCTCCACTTT